This entry lists 4 T cell receptor beta chains sequenced from one sample in a study of shared clonotypes between healthy human individuals (TCRdb year 2020). Receptor libraries were prepared by the immunoSEQ multiplex PCR assay. Here the immuneACCESS table is served through TCRdb, limited to in-frame sequences with V and J called. Missing clones are a known gap in these copies; in checked studies unresolved V genes cover under half, and the rest lacks a known reason. This sample gives about 2.2 million clones in total; just over 90% of them show up just once. The ten largest clones add up to about 1.7% of the sample. CD8 naive samples were CD45RO-negative cells positively selected for CCR7, giving a CD45RA+CCR7+ population that excluded TemRA cells. Sequencing was carried out using naive CD8+ T cells from PBMCs. This specimen's cell subset or site label, interpreted: CD45RA+CCR7+. The receptor source for this set is a man younger than 30 in good health. Some clones in this sample may be carry-over from other donors' samples.

This clone was counted between two and nine times. This chain links TRBV19 with TRBJ1-1; no firm D call. The germline gives CDR1 LNHDA, CDR2 SQIVND (reference sequence). V lost 7 bases to trimming and J lost 3 bases, with 12 bases between them. This CDR3 region has 13 residues. This chain's CDR3 is CASNVGGDTEAFF. In DNA, the CDR3 is TGTGCCAGTAATGTGGGTGGCGACACTGAAGCTTTCTTT.

The chain uses TRBV19 and TRBJ1-1, with D hard to call. The CDR3 is made up of 13 amino acids. Germline CDR1 reads LNHDA; CDR2 reads SQIVND (reference sequence). Trimming stripped 7 bases from V and 5 bases from J, with 14 bases between. The CDR3 loop reads CASTHTKGTEAFF. The CDR3 DNA sequence: TGTGCCAGTACCCACACAAAAGGTACTGAAGCTTTCTTT.

A word on this clone: The sample has other DNA sequences that encode this CDR3 too. The chain has TRBV6-5 and TRBJ2-7, with D perhaps TRBD2 (5 bases). The CDR3 spans 12 residues. Trimming removed 2 bases at V and 4 bases at J, with 6 bases between. CDR1 is MNHEY and CDR2 is SVGAGI in the germline V gene. The CDR3 coding sequence is TGTGCCAGCAGTTACGAGGGATACGAGCAGTACTTC. The encoded protein is CASSYEGYEQYF.

The chain combines TRBV6-6 with TRBJ2-7; TRBD1 is a possible D gene (5 bases). Trimming stripped 7 bases from V and 1 base from J, with 11 bases between. Germline V gives CDR1 MNHNY, CDR2 SVGAGI (reference sequence). CDR3 length: 13 residues. In DNA form, the CDR3 reads TGTGCCAGCAACCAAGACAGATCCTACGAGCAGTACTTC. Residues: CASNQDRSYEQYF.